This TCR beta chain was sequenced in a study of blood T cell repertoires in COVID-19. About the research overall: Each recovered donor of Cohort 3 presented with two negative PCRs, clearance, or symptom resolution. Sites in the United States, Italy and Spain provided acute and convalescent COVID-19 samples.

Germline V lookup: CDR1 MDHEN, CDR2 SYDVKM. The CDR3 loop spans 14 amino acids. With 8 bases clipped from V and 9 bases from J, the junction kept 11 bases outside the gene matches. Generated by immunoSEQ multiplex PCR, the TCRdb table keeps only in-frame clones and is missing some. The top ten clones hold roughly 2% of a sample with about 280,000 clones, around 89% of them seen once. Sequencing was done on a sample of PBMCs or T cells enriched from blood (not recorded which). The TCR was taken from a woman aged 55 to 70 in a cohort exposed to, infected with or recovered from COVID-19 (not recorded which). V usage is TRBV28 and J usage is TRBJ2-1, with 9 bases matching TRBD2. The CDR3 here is CASLRGSGSGEQFF. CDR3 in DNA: TGTGCCAGCCTTCGAGGTAGCGGGAGTGGTGAGCAGTTCTTC.